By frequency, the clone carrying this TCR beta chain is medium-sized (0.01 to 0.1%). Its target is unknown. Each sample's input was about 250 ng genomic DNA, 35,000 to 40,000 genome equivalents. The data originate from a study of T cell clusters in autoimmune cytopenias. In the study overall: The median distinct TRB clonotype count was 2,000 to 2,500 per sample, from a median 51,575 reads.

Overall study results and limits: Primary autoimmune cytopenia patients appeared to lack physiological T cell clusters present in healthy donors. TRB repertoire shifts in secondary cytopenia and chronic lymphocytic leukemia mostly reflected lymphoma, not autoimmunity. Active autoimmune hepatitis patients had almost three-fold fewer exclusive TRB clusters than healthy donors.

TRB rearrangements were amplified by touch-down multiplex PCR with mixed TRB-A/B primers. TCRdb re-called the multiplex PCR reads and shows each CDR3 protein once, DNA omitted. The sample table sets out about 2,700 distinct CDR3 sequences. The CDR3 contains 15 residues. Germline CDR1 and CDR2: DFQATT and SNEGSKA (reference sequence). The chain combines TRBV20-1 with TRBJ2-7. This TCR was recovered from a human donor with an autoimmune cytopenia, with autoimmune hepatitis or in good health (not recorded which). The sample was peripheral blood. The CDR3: CSARVSPTPSYEQYF.